This T cell receptor (beta chain) was observed in a study of blood T cell repertoires in COVID-19. Study overall: Sources were T cells, B-cell-depleted T cells, or PBMCs; the material itself was cDNA or gDNA.

The authors' processing: Quantification of nucleated cells was approximated via reference gene primer amplification. Data came from immunoSEQ multiplex PCR; TCRdb stores just in-frame clones and leaves some out. V and J calls and clone size are those listed in that table; D and trimming were worked out from the DNA. This table has 95,000 to 100,000 clones, just under 85% appearing once. The CDR3 sequence is 14 residues long. Germline values: CDR1 MDHEN, CDR2 SYDVKM. Deletions cut 5 bases from V and 4 bases from J, with 12 bases between. This clonotype originated in an older man with acute or convalescent COVID-19. The V and J genes are TRBV28 and TRBJ1-5; possible D gene TRBD1, 6 bases. Source material: peripheral blood. In DNA form, the CDR3 reads TGTGCCAGCAGTATAAACAGGGAAAATCAGCCCCAGCATTTT. Translated, it gives CASSINRENQPQHF.